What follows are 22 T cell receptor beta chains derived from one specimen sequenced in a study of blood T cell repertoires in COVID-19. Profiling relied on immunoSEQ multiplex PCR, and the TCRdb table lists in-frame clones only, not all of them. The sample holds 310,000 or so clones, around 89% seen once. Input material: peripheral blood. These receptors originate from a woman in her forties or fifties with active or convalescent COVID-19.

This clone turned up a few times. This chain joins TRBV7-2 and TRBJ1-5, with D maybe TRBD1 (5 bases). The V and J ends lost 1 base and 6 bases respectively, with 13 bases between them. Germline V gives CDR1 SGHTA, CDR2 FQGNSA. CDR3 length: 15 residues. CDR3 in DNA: TGTGCCAGCAGCTTAGACTACAGGCCTCTTCAGCCCCAGCATTTT. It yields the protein CASSLDYRPLQPQHF. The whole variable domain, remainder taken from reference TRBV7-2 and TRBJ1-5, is GAGVSQSPSNKVTEKGKDVELRCDPISGHTALYWYRQSLGQGLEFLIYFQGNSAPDKSGLPSDRFSAERTGGSVSTLTIQRTQQEDSAVYLCASSLDYRPLQPQHFGDGTRLSIL.

CDR3: CASSPSGGGLYEQFF. In DNA, the CDR3 is TGTGCCAGCAGTCCTTCTGGCGGGGGGCTCTATGAGCAGTTCTTC. The chain links TRBV27 to TRBJ2-1; 8 nucleotides match TRBD2. CDR1 is MNHEY and CDR2 is SMNVEV in the germline V gene (reference sequence). With 5 bases clipped from V and 8 bases from J, the junction kept 11 bases outside the gene matches. The CDR3 loop spans 15 amino acids.

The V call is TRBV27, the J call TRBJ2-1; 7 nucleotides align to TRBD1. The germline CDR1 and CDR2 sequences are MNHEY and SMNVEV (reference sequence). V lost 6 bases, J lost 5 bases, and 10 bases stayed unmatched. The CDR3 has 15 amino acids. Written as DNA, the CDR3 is TGTGCCAGCAGACACACAGGGGTAGTGGACAATGAGCAGTTCTTC. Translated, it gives CASRHTGVVDNEQFF.

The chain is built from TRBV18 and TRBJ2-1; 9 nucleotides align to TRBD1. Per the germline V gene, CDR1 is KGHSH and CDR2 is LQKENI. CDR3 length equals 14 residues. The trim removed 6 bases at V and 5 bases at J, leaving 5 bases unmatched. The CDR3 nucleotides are TGTGCCAGCTCCGGGACAGGGACCCACAATGAGCAGTTCTTC. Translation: CASSGTGTHNEQFF.

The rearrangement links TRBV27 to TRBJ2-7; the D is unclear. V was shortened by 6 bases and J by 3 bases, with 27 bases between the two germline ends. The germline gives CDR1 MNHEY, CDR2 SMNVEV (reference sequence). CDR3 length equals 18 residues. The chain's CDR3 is CASRARRLVRMGDYEQYF. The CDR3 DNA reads TGTGCCAGCAGAGCACGGCGTTTAGTAAGGATGGGCGACTACGAGCAGTACTTC.

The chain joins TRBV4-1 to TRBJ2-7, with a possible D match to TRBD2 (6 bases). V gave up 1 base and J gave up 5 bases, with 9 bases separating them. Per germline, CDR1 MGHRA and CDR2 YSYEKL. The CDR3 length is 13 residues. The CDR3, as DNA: TGCGCCAGCAGCCAAGCTCGGGGGAACGAGCAGTACTTC. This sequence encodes CASSQARGNEQYF.

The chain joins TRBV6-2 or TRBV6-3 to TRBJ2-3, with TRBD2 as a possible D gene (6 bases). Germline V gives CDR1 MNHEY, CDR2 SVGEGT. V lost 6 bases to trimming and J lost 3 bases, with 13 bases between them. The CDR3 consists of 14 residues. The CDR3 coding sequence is TGTGCCAGCAGCCGAGGACTAATTACAGATACGCAGTATTTT. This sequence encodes CASSRGLITDTQYF.

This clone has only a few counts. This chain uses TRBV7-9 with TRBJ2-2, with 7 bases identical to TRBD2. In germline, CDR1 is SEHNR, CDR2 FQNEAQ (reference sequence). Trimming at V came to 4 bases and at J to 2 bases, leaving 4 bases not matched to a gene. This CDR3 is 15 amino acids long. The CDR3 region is CASSSSGPNTGELFF. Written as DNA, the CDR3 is TGTGCCAGCAGCTCTAGCGGTCCTAACACCGGGGAGCTGTTTTTT. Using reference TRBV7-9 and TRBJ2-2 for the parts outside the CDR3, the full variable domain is DTGVSQNPRHKITKRGQNVTFRCDPISEHNRLYWYRQTLGQGPEFLTYFQNEAQLEKSRLLSDRFSAERPKGSFSTLEIQRTEQGDSAMYLCASSSSGPNTGELFFGEGSRLTVL.

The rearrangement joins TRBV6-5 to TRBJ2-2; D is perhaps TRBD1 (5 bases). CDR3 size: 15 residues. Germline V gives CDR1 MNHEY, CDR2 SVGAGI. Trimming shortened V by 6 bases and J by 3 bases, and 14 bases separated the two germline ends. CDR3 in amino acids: CASRLQAWDTGELFF. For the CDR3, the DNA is TGTGCCAGCAGGTTACAGGCGTGGGACACCGGGGAGCTGTTTTTT.

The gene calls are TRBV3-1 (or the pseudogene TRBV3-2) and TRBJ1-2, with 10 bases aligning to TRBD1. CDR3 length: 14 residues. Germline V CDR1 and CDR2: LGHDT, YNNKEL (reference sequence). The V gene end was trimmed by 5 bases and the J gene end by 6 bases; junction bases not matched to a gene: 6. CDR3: CASSWTGGEDGYTF. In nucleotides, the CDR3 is TGTGCCAGCAGCTGGACAGGGGGAGAAGATGGCTACACCTTC.

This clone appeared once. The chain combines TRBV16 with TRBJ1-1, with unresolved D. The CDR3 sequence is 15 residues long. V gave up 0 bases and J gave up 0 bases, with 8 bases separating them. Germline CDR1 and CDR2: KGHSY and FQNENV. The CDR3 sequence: CASSQSGFMNTEAFF. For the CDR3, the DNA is TGTGCCAGCAGCCAATCGGGCTTCATGAACACTGAAGCTTTCTTT. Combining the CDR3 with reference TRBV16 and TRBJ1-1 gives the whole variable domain GEEVAQTPKHLVRGEGQKAKLYCAPIKGHSYVFWYQQVLKNEFKFLISFQNENVFDETGMPKERFSAKCLPNSPCSLEIQATKLEDSAVYFCASSQSGFMNTEAFFGQGTRLTVV.

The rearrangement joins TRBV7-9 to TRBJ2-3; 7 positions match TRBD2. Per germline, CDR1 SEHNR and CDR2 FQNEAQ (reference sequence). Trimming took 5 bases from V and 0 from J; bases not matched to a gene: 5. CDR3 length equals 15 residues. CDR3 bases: TGTGCCAGCAGCCCTAGCGGTATTAGCACAGATACGCAGTATTTT. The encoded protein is CASSPSGISTDTQYF.

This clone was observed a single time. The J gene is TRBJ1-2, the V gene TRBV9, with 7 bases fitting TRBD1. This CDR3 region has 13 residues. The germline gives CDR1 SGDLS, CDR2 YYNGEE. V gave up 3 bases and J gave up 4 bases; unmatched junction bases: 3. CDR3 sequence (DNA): TGTGCCAGCAGCGCACAGGGGCGCTATGGCTACACCTTC. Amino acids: CASSAQGRYGYTF. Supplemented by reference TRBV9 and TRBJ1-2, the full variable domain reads DSGVTQTPKHLITATGQRVTLRCSPRSGDLSVYWYQQSLDQGLQFLIQYYNGEERAKGNILERFSAQQFPDLHSELNLSSLELGDSALYFCASSAQGRYGYTFGSGTRLTVV.

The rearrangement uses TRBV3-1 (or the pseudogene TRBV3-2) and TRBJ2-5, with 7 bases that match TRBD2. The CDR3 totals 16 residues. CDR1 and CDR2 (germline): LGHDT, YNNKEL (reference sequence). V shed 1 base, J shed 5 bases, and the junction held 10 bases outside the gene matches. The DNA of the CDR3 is TGTGCCAGCAGCCAAGTATGGGGCGGGAGTTTCGAGACCCAGTACTTC. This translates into CASSQVWGGSFETQYF.

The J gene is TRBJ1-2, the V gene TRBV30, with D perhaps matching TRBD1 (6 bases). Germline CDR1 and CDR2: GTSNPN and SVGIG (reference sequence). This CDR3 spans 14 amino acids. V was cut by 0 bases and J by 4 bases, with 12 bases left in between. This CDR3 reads CAWSVSDRSYGYTF. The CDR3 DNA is TGTGCCTGGAGTGTAAGCGACAGGAGCTATGGCTACACCTTC.

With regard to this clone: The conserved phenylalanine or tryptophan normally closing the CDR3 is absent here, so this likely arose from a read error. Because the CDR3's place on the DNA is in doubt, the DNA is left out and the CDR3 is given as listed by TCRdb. The CDR3 protein is CASSPSPQTVSI. The V gene is TRBV7-8, the J gene TRBJ1-1; TRBD1 is the table's D call and was not checked against the DNA. The CDR3 length equals 12 residues, ends included. CDR1 is SGHVS and CDR2 is FQNEAQ in the germline V gene.

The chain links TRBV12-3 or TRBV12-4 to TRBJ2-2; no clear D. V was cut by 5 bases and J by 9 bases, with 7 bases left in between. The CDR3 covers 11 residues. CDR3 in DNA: TGTGCCAGCAGTGCGCGTCGGGAGCTGTTTTTT. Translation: CASSARRELFF.

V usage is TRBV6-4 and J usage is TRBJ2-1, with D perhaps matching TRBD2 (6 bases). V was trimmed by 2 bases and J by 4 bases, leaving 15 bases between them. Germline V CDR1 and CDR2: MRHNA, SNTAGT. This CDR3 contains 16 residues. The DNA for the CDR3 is TGTGCCAGCAGTGACCCGACTAGTAGGGTTTACAATGAGCAGTTCTTC. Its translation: CASSDPTSRVYNEQFF.

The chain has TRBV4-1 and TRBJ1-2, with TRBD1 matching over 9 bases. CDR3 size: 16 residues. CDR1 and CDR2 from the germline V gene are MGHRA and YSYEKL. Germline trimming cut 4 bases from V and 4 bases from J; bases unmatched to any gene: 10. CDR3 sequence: CASSPAGTGRIYGYTF. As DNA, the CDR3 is TGCGCCAGCAGCCCAGCCGGGACAGGGAGAATCTATGGCTACACCTTC.

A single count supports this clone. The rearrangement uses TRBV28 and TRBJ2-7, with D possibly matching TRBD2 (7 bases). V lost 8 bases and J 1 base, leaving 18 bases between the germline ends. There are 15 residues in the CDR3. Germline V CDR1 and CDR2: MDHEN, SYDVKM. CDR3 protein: CASFEGGGTSYEQYF. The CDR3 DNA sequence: TGTGCCAGCTTCGAGGGGGGGGGAACATCCTACGAGCAGTACTTC.

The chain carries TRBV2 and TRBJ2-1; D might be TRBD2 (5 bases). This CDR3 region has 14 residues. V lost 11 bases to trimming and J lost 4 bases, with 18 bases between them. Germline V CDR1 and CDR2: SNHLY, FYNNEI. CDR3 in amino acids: CAGSSGKGYNEQFF. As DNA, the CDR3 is TGTGCCGGATCGTCGGGAAAAGGGTACAATGAGCAGTTCTTC.

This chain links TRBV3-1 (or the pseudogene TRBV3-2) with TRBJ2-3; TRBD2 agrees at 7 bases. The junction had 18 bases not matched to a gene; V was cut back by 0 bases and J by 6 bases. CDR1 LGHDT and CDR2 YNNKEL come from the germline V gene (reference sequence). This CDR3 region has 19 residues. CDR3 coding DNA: TGTGCCAGCAGCCAAGAAGCCCTAAGACCAAGGCGGGAGTACGATACGCAGTATTTT. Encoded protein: CASSQEALRPRREYDTQYF.